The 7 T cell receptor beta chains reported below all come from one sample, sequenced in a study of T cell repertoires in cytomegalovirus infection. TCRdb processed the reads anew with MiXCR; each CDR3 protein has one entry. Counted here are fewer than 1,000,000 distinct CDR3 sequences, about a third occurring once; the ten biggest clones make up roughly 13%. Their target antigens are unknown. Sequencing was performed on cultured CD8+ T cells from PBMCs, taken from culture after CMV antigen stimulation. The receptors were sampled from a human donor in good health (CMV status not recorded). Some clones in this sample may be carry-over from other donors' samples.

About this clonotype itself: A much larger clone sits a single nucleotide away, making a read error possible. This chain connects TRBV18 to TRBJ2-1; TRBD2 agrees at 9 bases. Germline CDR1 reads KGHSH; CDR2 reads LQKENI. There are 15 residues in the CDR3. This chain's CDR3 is CVSSPPSGAYNEQFF. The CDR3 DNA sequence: TGTGTCAGCTCACCACCTAGCGGGGCCTACAATGAGCAGTTCTTC.

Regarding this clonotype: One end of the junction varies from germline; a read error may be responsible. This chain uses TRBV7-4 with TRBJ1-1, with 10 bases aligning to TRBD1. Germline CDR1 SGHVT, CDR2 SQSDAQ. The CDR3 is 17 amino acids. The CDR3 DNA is TGTGTCAGCAGCTCCGACAGACAGGGGGCCCGACAAACTGAAGCTTTCTTT. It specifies CVSSSDRQGARQTEAFF.

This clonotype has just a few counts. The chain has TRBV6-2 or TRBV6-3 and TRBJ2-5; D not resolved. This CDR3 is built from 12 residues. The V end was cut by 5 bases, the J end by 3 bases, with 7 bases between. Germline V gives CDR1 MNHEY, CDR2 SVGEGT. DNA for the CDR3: TGTGCCAGCAGTCCTACAGAAGAGACCCAGTACTTC. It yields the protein CASSPTEETQYF.

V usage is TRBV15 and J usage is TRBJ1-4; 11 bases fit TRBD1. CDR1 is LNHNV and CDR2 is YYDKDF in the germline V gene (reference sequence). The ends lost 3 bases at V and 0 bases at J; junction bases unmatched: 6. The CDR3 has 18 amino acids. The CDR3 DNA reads TGTGCCACCAGCAGGGACAGGGGGCTTGCTGCAACTAATGAAAAACTGTTTTTT. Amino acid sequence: CATSRDRGLAATNEKLFF.

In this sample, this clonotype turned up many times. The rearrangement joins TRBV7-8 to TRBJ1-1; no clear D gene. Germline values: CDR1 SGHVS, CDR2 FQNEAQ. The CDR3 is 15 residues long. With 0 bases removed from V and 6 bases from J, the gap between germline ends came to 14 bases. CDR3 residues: CASSLALRPNAEAFF. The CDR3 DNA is TGTGCCAGCAGCTTAGCACTTCGTCCAAACGCTGAAGCTTTCTTT. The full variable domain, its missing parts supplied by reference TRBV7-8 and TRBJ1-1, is GAGVSQSPRYKVAKRGQDVALRCDPISGHVSLFWYQQALGQGPEFLTYFQNEAQLDKSGLPSDRFFAERPEGSVSTLKIQRTQQEDSAVYLCASSLALRPNAEAFFGQGTRLTVV.

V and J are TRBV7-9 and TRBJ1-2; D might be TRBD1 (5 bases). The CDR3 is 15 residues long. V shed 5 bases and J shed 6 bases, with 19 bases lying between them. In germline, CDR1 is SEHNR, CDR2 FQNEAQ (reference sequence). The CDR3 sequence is CASSNRSGGLHGYTF. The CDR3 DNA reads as TGTGCCAGCAGCAACAGGTCCGGCGGTCTTCATGGCTACACCTTC.

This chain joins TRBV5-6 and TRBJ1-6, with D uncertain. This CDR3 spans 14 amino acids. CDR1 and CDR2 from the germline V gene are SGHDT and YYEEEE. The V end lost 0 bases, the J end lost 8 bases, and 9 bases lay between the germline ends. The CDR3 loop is CASSLDQTDSPLHF. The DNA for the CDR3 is TGTGCCAGCAGCTTGGATCAAACGGATTCACCCCTCCACTTT.